The source of this TCR beta chain is a study of T cell responses to AZD1222 COVID-19 vaccine. Study conclusions and caveats: Distributed over spike, vaccine-associated CD4 TCRs predominated at 160-218 and 743-854.

Points on this clone: Its antigen is unidentified.

Clones were read by immunoSEQ multiplex PCR, and TCRdb kept only the in-frame ones, dropping some. The table includes more than 95,000 clones, 92% detected once. Germline values: CDR1 SGHTA, CDR2 FQGTGA. The V end lost 2 bases, the J end lost 4 bases, and 6 bases lay between the germline ends. CDR3 size: 13 residues. The TCR was taken from an adult who received the AZD1222 COVID-19 vaccine. The sequenced sample was peripheral blood, obtained 28 days after the second AZD1222 dose. The chain carries TRBV7-3 and TRBJ1-5; tentatively, D is TRBD1 (5 bases). The CDR3 DNA sequence: TGTGCCAGCAGCTTATGGGGGAATCAGCCCCAGCATTTT. Its protein is CASSLWGNQPQHF. The full variable domain, in which reference TRBV7-3 and TRBJ1-5 provide the parts outside the CDR3, is GAGVSQTPSNKVTEKGKYVELRCDPISGHTALYWYRQSLGQGPEFLIYFQGTGAADDSGLPNDRFFAVRPEGSVSTLKIQRTERGDSAVYLCASSLWGNQPQHFGDGTRLSIL.